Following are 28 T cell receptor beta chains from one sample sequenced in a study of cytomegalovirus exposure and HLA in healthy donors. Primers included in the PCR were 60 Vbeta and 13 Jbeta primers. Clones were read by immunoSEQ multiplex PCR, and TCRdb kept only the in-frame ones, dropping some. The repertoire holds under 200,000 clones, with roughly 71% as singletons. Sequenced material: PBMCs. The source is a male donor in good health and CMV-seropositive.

CDR3 sequence: CASSQDLLRGNTGELFF. For the CDR3, the DNA is TGCGCCAGCAGCCAAGATCTCCTCCGGGGAAACACCGGGGAGCTGTTTTTT. This chain uses TRBV4-1 with TRBJ2-2, with a tentative D call TRBD2 (5 bases). V was pared by 0 bases and J by 2 bases, with 13 bases between. The CDR3 contains 17 residues. The germline CDR1 and CDR2 sequences are MGHRA and YSYEKL.

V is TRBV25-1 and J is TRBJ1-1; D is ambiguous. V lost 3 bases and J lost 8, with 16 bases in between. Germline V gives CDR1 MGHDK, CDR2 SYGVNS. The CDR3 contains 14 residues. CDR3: CASSDSERPSEAFF. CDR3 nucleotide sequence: TGTGCCAGCAGTGATAGCGAAAGGCCTAGCGAAGCTTTCTTT.

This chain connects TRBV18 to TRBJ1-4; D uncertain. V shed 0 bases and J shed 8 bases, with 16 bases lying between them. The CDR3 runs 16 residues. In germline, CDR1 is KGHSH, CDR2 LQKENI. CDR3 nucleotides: TGTGCCAGCTCACCACCAATAAGAGCCTTCGGGGAAAAACTGTTTTTT. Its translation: CASSPPIRAFGEKLFF.

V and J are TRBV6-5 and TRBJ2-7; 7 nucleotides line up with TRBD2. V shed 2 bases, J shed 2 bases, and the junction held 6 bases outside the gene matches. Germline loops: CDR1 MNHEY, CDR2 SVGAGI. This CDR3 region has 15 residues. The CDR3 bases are TGTGCCAGCAGTTACGTGGGGGGGGATACCTACGAGCAGTACTTC. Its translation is CASSYVGGDTYEQYF.

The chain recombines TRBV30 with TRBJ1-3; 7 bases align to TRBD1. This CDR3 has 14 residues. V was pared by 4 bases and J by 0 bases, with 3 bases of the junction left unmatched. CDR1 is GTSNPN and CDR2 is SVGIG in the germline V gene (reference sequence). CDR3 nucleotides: TGTGCCTGGAAGTACAGGGGCTCTGGAAACACCATATATTTT. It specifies CAWKYRGSGNTIYF.

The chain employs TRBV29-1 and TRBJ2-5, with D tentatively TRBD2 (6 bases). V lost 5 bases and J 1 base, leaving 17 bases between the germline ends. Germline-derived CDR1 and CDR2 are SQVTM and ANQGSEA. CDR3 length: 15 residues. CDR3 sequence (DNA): TGCAGCGTTCTCGACCCGGGGGTGGGCCAAGAGACCCAGTACTTC. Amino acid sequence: CSVLDPGVGQETQYF.

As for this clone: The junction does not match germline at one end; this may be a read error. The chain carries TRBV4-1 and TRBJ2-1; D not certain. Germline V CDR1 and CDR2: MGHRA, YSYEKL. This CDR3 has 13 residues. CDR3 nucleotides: TGCGCCAGCAGCCACGACTCCCACAATGAGCAGTTCTTC. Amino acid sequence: CASSHDSHNEQFF.

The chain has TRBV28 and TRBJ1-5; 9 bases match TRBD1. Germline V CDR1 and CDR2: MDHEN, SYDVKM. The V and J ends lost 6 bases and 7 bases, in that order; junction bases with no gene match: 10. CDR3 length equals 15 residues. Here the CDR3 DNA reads TGTGCCAGCAGACAACAGGGGGCAGAAAACCAGCCCCAGCATTTT. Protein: CASRQQGAENQPQHF.

CDR3 protein: CASSPNNRGWAEAFF. The CDR3 DNA reads as TGTGCCAGCAGTCCGAACAACAGGGGATGGGCTGAAGCTTTCTTT. The chain employs TRBV6-5 and TRBJ1-1; the match to TRBD1 covers 7 bases. This CDR3 has 15 residues. The junction had 12 bases not matched to a gene; V was cut back by 5 bases and J by 6 bases. The germline V gene has CDR1 MNHEY and CDR2 SVGAGI.

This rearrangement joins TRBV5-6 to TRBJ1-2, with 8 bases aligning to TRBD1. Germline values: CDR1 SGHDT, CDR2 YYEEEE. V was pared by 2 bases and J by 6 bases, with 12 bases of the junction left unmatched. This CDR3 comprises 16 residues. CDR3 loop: CASSLPQGEMSDGYTF. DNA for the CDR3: TGTGCCAGCAGCTTACCACAGGGGGAGATGAGCGATGGCTACACCTTC.

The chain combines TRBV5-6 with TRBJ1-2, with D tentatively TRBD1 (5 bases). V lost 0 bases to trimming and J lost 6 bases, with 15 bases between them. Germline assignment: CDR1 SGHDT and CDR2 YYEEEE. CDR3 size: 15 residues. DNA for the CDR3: TGTGCCAGCAGCTTGGGTGGCGGCAGGGCGGATGGCTACACCTTC. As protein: CASSLGGGRADGYTF.

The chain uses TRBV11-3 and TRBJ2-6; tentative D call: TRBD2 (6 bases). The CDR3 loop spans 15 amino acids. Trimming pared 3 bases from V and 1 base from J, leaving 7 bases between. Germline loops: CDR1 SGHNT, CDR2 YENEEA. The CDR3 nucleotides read TGTGCCAGCAGCTTGGGGGGTTCTGGGGCCAACGTCCTGACTTTC. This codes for CASSLGGSGANVLTF.

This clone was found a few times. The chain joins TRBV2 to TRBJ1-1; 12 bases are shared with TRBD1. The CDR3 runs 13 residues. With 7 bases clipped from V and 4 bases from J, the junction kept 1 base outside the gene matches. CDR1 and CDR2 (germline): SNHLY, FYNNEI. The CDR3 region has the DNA TGTGCCAGCACGGGACAGGGGGCCACTGAAGCTTTCTTT. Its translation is CASTGQGATEAFF.

The DNA for the CDR3 is TGTGCCAGCAGCCGCGGCATTTATAATTCACCCCTCCACTTT. Encoded protein: CASSRGIYNSPLHF. V gene TRBV14 combines with J gene TRBJ1-6; no clear D gene. This CDR3 contains 14 residues. Trimming cost V 4 bases and J 4 bases, with 8 bases left between them. Germline lookup yields CDR1 SGHDN and CDR2 FVKESK.

The CDR3 DNA sequence: TGTGCCAGCAGCAACACTTACAGGGGCATGACCTACGAGCAGTACTTC. This sequence encodes CASSNTYRGMTYEQYF. The V call is TRBV11-1, the J call TRBJ2-7; TRBD1 matches at 7 bases. The length of the CDR3 is 16 residues. The V gene's germline CDR1 is SGHAT and CDR2 FQDESV (reference sequence). V was pared by 5 bases and J by 2 bases, with 12 bases of the junction left unmatched.

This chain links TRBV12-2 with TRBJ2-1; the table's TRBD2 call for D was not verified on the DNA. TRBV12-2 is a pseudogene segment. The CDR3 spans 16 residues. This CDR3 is CASRLGHLWRGGGQFF. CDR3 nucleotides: TGTGCAAGTCGCTTAGGACATCTTTGGCGGGGAGGAGGGCAGTTCTTC.

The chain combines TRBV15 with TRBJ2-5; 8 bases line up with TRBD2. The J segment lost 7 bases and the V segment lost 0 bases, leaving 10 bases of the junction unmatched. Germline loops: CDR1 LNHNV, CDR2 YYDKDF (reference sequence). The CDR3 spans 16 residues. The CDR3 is CATSRDRGGPWGTQYF. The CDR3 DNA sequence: TGTGCCACCAGCAGAGATCGGGGGGGGCCATGGGGGACCCAGTACTTC. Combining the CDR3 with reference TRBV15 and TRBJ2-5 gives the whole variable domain DAMVIQNPRYQVTQFGKPVTLSCSQTLNHNVMYWYQQKSSQAPKLLFHYYDKDFNNEADTPDNFQSRRPNTSFCFLDIRSPGLGDTAMYLCATSRDRGGPWGTQYFGPGTRLLVL.

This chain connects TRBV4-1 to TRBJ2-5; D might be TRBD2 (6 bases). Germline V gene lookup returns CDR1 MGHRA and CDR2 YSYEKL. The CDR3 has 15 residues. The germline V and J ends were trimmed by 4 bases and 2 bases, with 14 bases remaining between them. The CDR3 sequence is CASSLNPGVQETQYF. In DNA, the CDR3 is TGCGCCAGCAGCCTCAACCCGGGGGTACAAGAGACCCAGTACTTC.

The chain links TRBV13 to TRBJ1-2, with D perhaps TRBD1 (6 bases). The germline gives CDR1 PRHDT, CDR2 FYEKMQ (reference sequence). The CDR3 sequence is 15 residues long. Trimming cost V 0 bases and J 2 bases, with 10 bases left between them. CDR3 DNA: TGTGCCAGCAGCTTAGGAATCAGGGGCAACTATGGCTACACCTTC. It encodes CASSLGIRGNYGYTF.

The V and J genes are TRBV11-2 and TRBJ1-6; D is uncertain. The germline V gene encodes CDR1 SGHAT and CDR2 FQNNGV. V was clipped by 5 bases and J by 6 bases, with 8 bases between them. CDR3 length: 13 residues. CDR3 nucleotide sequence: TGTGCCAGCAGCGTCGGGATTAATTCACCCCTCCACTTT. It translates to CASSVGINSPLHF.

DNA for the CDR3: TGTGCCAGCAGCCCCTCCGAGGGCACTGAAGCTTTCTTT. Amino acid sequence: CASSPSEGTEAFF. The chain is built from TRBV11-1 and TRBJ1-1; D gene unclear. The V gene lost 5 bases and the J gene lost 4 bases, with 11 bases spanning the gap. Per the germline V gene, CDR1 is SGHAT and CDR2 is FQDESV (reference sequence). There are 13 residues in the CDR3. The whole variable domain, remainder taken from reference TRBV11-1 and TRBJ1-1, is EAEVAQSPRYKITEKSQAVAFWCDPISGHATLYWYRQILGQGPELLVQFQDESVVDDSQLPKDRFSAERLKGVDSTLKIQPAELGDSAMYLCASSPSEGTEAFFGQGTRLTVV.

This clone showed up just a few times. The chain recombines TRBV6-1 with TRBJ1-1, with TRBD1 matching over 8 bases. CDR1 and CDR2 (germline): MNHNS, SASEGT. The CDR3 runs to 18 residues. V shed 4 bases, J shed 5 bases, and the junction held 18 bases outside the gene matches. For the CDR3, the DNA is TGTGCCAGCAGTGGGGGTACAGGGGGTCAAGGCATGGGGACTGAAGCTTTCTTT. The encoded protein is CASSGGTGGQGMGTEAFF.

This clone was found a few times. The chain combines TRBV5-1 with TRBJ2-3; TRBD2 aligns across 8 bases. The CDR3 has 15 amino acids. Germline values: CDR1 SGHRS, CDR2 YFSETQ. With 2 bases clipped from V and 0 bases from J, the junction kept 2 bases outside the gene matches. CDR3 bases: TGCGCCAGCAGCTTCGAGCGGGGGAGCACAGATACGCAGTATTTT. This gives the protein CASSFERGSTDTQYF.

The CDR3 protein is CASNYRDNSPLHF. The CDR3, as DNA: TGTGCCAGCAATTACAGGGATAATTCACCCCTCCACTTT. The rearrangement joins TRBV2 to TRBJ1-6; TRBD1 is a possible D gene (6 bases). Germline-derived CDR1 and CDR2 are SNHLY and FYNNEI. The CDR3 spans 13 residues. With 7 bases removed from V and 5 bases from J, the gap between germline ends came to 9 bases.

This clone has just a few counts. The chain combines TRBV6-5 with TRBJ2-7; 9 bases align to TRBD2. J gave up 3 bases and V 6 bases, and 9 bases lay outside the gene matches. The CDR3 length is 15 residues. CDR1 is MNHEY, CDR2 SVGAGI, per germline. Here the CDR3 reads CASRTAGGGYYEQYF. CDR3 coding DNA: TGTGCCAGCAGGACCGCGGGAGGGGGATACTACGAGCAGTACTTC.

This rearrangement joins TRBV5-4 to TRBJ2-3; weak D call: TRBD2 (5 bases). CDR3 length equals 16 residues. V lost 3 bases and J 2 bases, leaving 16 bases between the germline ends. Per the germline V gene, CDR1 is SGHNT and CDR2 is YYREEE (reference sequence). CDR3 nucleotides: TGTGCCAGCAGCTATGGACTCCCGATCTCCACAGATACGCAGTATTTT. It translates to CASSYGLPISTDTQYF.

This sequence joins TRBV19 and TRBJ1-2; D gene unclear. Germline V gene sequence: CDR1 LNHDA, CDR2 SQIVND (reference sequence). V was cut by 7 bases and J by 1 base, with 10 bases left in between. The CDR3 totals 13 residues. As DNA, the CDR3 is TGTGCCAGTACCCTCCATAGTAACTATGGCTACACCTTC. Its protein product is CASTLHSNYGYTF.

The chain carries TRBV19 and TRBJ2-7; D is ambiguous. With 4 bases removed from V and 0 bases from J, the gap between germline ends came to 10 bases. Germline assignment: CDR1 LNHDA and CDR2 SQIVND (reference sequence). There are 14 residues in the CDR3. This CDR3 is CASSTGGLSYEQYF. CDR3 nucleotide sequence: TGTGCCAGTAGTACAGGTGGGCTCTCCTACGAGCAGTACTTC.